This TCR beta chain appears in the sequencing data of a study of blood T cells in healthy people across ages. A second roughly 7 to 11 cycle PCR used barcoded and J-beta primers. Carrying 12 random nucleotides, a template-switch adaptor labeled each individual cDNA molecule. TCRdb analysed the 5' RACE reads with MiXCR anew, one entry per CDR3 protein. The sample yields over 1,500,000 distinct CDR3 sequences, about 49% seen once. This clonotype was seen once. No antigen is known for it. One junction end does not reproduce the germline sequence, and a read error may be involved. The CDR3 runs 15 residues. Germline-derived CDR1 and CDR2 are MGHRA and YSYEKL. General observations from the study: Whereas aged donors had fewer naive CD4+ cells, long-lived donors had more of them and higher diversity.

This clonotype was sampled from a woman in her thirties or forties in good health. The sample consisted of blood. The genes are TRBV4-1 and TRBJ1-2, with a weak D call TRBD1 (5 bases). The CDR3 protein is CASSQDPGWGYGYTF. As DNA, the CDR3 is TGCGCCAGCAGCCAAGATCCAGGGTGGGGCTATGGCTACACCTTT.